Following are 22 T cell receptor beta chains from one sample sequenced in a study of OX40 agonist ivuxolimab in advanced cancers. TCRdb keeps only in-frame clones here, not all; method: immunoSEQ multiplex PCR. In the table there are 9,500 to 15,000 clones, about three quarters of which are singletons. This sample comprised CD4+ or CD8+ T cells sorted from blood, obtained in a trial of the OX40 agonist ivuxolimab. The receptor set was obtained from an adult with an advanced solid tumor such as melanoma, head and neck, liver or kidney cancer.

The V call is TRBV19, the J call TRBJ2-3, with 11 bases aligning to TRBD2. Trimming took 3 bases from V and 4 from J; bases not matched to a gene: 3. The CDR3 runs 15 residues. CDR1 and CDR2 (germline): LNHDA, SQIVND (reference sequence). CDR3 DNA: TGTGCCAGTAGTATTATACTAGCGGGAGCAGATACGCAGTATTTT. It codes for CASSIILAGADTQYF.

The chain links TRBV2 to TRBJ2-5; 9 bases are shared with TRBD1. The CDR3 runs to 15 residues. Germline trimming cut 4 bases from V and 2 bases from J; bases unmatched to any gene: 5. Germline V lookup: CDR1 SNHLY, CDR2 FYNNEI. This CDR3 is CASSVDRGKQETQYF. The CDR3 DNA sequence: TGTGCCAGCAGTGTAGACAGGGGGAAGCAAGAGACCCAGTACTTC.

The chain is built from TRBV9 and TRBJ2-6; 7 nucleotides agree with TRBD2. This CDR3 has 15 residues. Germline V gene lookup returns CDR1 SGDLS and CDR2 YYNGEE. The trim removed 4 bases at V and 2 bases at J, leaving 3 bases unmatched. The chain's CDR3 is CASSQSGTGANVLTF. CDR3 DNA: TGTGCCAGCAGCCAAAGCGGGACTGGGGCCAACGTCCTGACTTTC.

This chain connects TRBV2 to TRBJ2-3; D ambiguous. The CDR3 contains 17 residues. Germline V lookup: CDR1 SNHLY, CDR2 FYNNEI. The V end lost 2 bases, the J end lost 0 bases, and 15 bases lay between the germline ends. The CDR3 sequence is CASSEFGQPTSTDTQYF. CDR3 sequence (DNA): TGTGCCAGCAGTGAATTTGGGCAGCCCACTAGCACAGATACGCAGTATTTT.

The J gene is TRBJ2-1, the V gene TRBV6-4; 9 bases map to TRBD2. This CDR3 spans 15 amino acids. V shed 3 bases, J shed 5 bases, and the junction held 5 bases outside the gene matches. CDR1 and CDR2 from the germline V gene are MRHNA and SNTAGT. The CDR3 loop is CASSEGREGNNEQFF. CDR3 DNA: TGTGCCAGCAGTGAGGGGCGGGAGGGGAACAATGAGCAGTTCTTC.

This clone is a singleton in its sample. This chain uses TRBV29-1 with TRBJ2-1; tentative D call: TRBD2 (6 bases). The ends were cut back, 1 base at V and 7 bases at J, with 8 bases in the middle. Germline assignment: CDR1 SQVTM and CDR2 ANQGSEA. This CDR3 spans 12 amino acids. CDR3 sequence (DNA): TGCAGCGTTGAAGCAGGGAGGAATGAGCAGTTCTTC. Its protein is CSVEAGRNEQFF.

The CDR3 bases are TGTGCCAGCAGCCCAGGGGGGAGTTGGTACCAAGAGACCCAGTACTTC. This gives the protein CASSPGGSWYQETQYF. The V call is TRBV7-2, the J call TRBJ2-5; D is perhaps TRBD1 (7 bases). With 5 bases removed from V and 0 bases from J, the gap between germline ends came to 16 bases. CDR3 length: 16 amino acids. Germline-derived CDR1 and CDR2 are SGHTA and FQGNSA.

This sequence joins TRBV27 and TRBJ2-6; D is possibly TRBD1 or TRBD2 (5 bases each). CDR3 length: 18 amino acids. V was cut by 4 bases and J by 2 bases, with 18 bases left in between. From germline, CDR1 is MNHEY and CDR2 SMNVEV (reference sequence). CDR3 DNA sequence: TGTGCCAGCAGTTCCTACCCGCCGGGGACGGCTGGGGCCAACGTCCTGACTTTC. Residues: CASSSYPPGTAGANVLTF.

This chain joins TRBV28 and TRBJ2-3, with 8 bases that match TRBD2. The V gene's germline CDR1 is MDHEN and CDR2 SYDVKM. The trim removed 3 bases at V and 4 bases at J, leaving 6 bases unmatched. The length of the CDR3 is 15 residues. CDR3 DNA: TGTGCCAGCAGTTTTGGGCGGGAGGAAGCAGATACGCAGTATTTT. Translating gives CASSFGREEADTQYF.

This clone was counted between two and nine times. The genes are TRBV21-1 and TRBJ2-7; the table's D call TRBD1 went unverified against the DNA. TRBV21-1 is annotated as a pseudogene. This CDR3 spans 14 amino acids. CDR3 in DNA: TGTGCCAGCGCCCAGGACAGGGGTTACCACGAGCAGTACTTC. Amino acids: CASAQDRGYHEQYF.

The CDR3 coding sequence is TGTGCCAGCAGGGGACAGGGGGCTTACGAGCAGTACTTC. Residues: CASRGQGAYEQYF. J is TRBJ2-7 and V is TRBV4-2; TRBD1 agrees at 12 bases. The CDR3 is 13 residues long. Losses at the gene ends were 6 bases for V and 4 bases for J; bases not matched to a gene: 1. Germline V gene lookup returns CDR1 LGHNA and CDR2 YNFKEQ.

The J gene is TRBJ2-1, the V gene TRBV5-8; no reliable D call. CDR1 and CDR2 (germline): SGHTS, YDEGEE. CDR3 size: 12 residues. The V gene lost 0 bases and the J gene lost 10 bases, with 8 bases spanning the gap. This CDR3 is CASSLGLREQFF. DNA for the CDR3: TGTGCCAGCAGCTTGGGGTTGCGGGAGCAGTTCTTC.

The V gene is TRBV7-3, the J gene TRBJ2-5; 15 bases agree with TRBD2. The CDR3 runs 16 residues. Losses at the gene ends were 2 bases for V and 3 bases for J; bases not matched to a gene: 1. Germline lookup yields CDR1 SGHTA and CDR2 FQGTGA. Here the CDR3 reads CASSLGTSGRKETQYF. CDR3 coding DNA: TGTGCCAGCAGCTTAGGGACTAGCGGGAGGAAAGAGACCCAGTACTTC.

V and J are TRBV7-3 and TRBJ2-5; 7 nucleotides match TRBD2. Trimming at V came to 5 bases and at J to 5 bases, leaving 11 bases not matched to a gene. This CDR3 region has 15 residues. Germline V gene data show CDR1 as SGHTA and CDR2 as FQGTGA. CDR3 nucleotides: TGTGCCAGCAGCCAAAGTGGCGGGAGTCTGGAGACCCAGTACTTC. Translating it yields CASSQSGGSLETQYF.

The genes are TRBV27 and TRBJ1-6; D unresolved. CDR3 length equals 15 residues. The V and J ends lost 7 bases and 4 bases respectively, with 14 bases between them. CDR1 and CDR2 from the germline V gene are MNHEY and SMNVEV (reference sequence). The CDR3 nucleotides are TGTGCCAGCACCGAGGACGGAGTTTATAATTCACCCCTCCACTTT. It codes for CASTEDGVYNSPLHF.

By frequency in the sample, this clone is medium-sized. J is TRBJ1-5 and V is TRBV4-3, with D uncertain. Germline CDR1 is LGHNA and CDR2 is YSLEER. The V gene lost 1 base and the J gene lost 0 bases, with 13 bases spanning the gap. This CDR3 contains 17 residues. CDR3 DNA sequence: TGCGCCAGCAGCCAAGTATATCCAGGTTATAGCAATCAGCCCCAGCATTTT. Residues: CASSQVYPGYSNQPQHF.

CDR3 nucleotide sequence: TGTGCCAGTACCCCCGGGCAGTTCAACACTGAAGCTTTCTTT. Protein: CASTPGQFNTEAFF. The rearrangement joins TRBV19 to TRBJ1-1; D not certain. V lost 7 bases, J lost 2 bases, and 14 bases lay in between. Germline assignment: CDR1 LNHDA and CDR2 SQIVND (reference sequence). This CDR3 contains 14 residues.

This chain joins TRBV9 and TRBJ1-2; a possible D gene is TRBD1 (6 bases). Germline CDR1 is SGDLS and CDR2 is YYNGEE. V was cut by 6 bases and J by 6 bases, with 18 bases left in between. The CDR3 covers 14 residues. CDR3 nucleotides: TGTGCCAGCACCTTGACAGGTGGCAGGAATGGCTACACCTTC. Translating gives CASTLTGGRNGYTF.

V usage is TRBV27 and J usage is TRBJ2-3, with D tentatively TRBD1 or TRBD2 (5 bases each). CDR3 length: 14 amino acids. V was trimmed by 5 bases and J by 1 base, leaving 10 bases between them. The germline gives CDR1 MNHEY, CDR2 SMNVEV (reference sequence). The DNA for the CDR3 is TGTGCCAGCAGTCGCCAGGGAGGCACAGATACGCAGTATTTT. The encoded protein is CASSRQGGTDTQYF.

The chain employs TRBV6-5 and TRBJ2-7, with D uncertain. V was trimmed by 0 bases and J by 0 bases, leaving 12 bases between them. Germline V lookup: CDR1 MNHEY, CDR2 SVGAGI. The CDR3 covers 16 residues. CDR3 sequence (DNA): TGTGCCAGCAGTTACTCGACCCCCTTGAGCTCCTACGAGCAGTACTTC. It specifies CASSYSTPLSSYEQYF.

This chain joins TRBV5-4 and TRBJ2-7, with a weak D call TRBD2 (5 bases). The CDR3 has 12 amino acids. Trimming took off 4 bases at V and 4 bases at J, with 9 bases between the two ends. In germline, CDR1 is SGHNT, CDR2 YYREEE (reference sequence). CDR3 loop: CASSTGIYEQYF. In DNA form, the CDR3 reads TGTGCCAGCAGCACGGGAATTTACGAGCAGTACTTC. The full variable domain, rest sourced from reference TRBV5-4 and TRBJ2-7, is ETGVTQSPTHLIKTRGQQVTLRCSSQSGHNTVSWYQQALGQGPQFIFQYYREEENGRGNFPPRFSGLQFPNYSSELNVNALELDDSALYLCASSTGIYEQYFGPGTRLTVT.

The gene calls are TRBV2 and TRBJ1-5; a weak D match, TRBD1 (5 bases). The CDR3 contains 13 residues. The V end was cut by 6 bases, the J end by 7 bases, with 13 bases between. Germline V lookup: CDR1 SNHLY, CDR2 FYNNEI. CDR3 in DNA: TGTGCCAGCAGAGAGGGTCGGGGCCAGCCCCAGCATTTT. Its protein product is CASREGRGQPQHF. Based on the CDR3 plus reference TRBV2 and TRBJ1-5, the full variable domain is EPEVTQTPSHQVTQMGQEVILRCVPISNHLYFYWYRQILGQKVEFLVSFYNNEISEKSEIFDDQFSVERPDGSNFTLKIRSTKLEDSAMYFCASREGRGQPQHFGDGTRLSIL.